Reported below is one T cell receptor beta chain. This sample was taken from a study of cytomegalovirus exposure and HLA in healthy donors. Primers included in the PCR were 60 Vbeta and 13 Jbeta primers. Data came from immunoSEQ multiplex PCR; TCRdb stores just in-frame clones and leaves some out. The sample consists of 200,000 to 250,000 clones, roughly 80% of them appearing once. Material for sequencing was PBMCs. This clonotype originated in a woman between 40 and 50 years old in good health and CMV-seronegative.

CDR3 sequence reads: CASSLAVTSVSYEQYF. The CDR3 nucleotides read TGCGCCAGCAGCTTGGCCGTGACTAGCGTCTCCTACGAGCAGTACTTC. The chain is built from TRBV5-1 and TRBJ2-7; 8 bases align to TRBD2. The germline gives CDR1 SGHRS, CDR2 YFSETQ. The CDR3 is 16 amino acids. The V and J ends lost 0 bases and 0 bases, in that order; junction bases with no gene match: 5. The complete variable domain, with remaining parts taken from reference TRBV5-1 and TRBJ2-7, reads KAGVTQTPRYLIKTRGQQVTLSCSPISGHRSVSWYQQTPGQGLQFLFEYFSETQRNKGNFPGRFSGRQFSNSRSEMNVSTLELGDSALYLCASSLAVTSVSYEQYFGPGTRLTVT.